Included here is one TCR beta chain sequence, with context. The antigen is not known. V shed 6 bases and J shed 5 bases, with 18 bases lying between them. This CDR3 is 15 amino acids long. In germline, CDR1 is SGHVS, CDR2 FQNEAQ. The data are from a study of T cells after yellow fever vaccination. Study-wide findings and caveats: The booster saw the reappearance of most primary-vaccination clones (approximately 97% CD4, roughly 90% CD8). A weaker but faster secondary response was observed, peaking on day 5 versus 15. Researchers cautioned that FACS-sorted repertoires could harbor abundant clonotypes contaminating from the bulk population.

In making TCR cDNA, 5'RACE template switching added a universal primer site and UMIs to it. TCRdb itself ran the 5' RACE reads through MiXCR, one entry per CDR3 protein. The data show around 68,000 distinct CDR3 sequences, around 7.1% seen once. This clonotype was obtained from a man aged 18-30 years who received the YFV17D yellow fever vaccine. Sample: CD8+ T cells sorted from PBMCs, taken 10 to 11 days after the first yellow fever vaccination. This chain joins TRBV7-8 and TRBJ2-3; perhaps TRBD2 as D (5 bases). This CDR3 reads CASRYDVGDQDTQYF. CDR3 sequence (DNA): TGTGCCAGCAGATACGATGTCGGGGATCAAGATACGCAGTATTTT.